One sample yielded the 5 T cell receptor beta chains listed below, sequenced in a study of shared clonotypes between healthy human individuals. Generated by immunoSEQ multiplex PCR, the TCRdb table keeps only in-frame clones and is missing some. The sample lists 1,400,000 or so clones; roughly 98.5% were seen once. Sequenced: naive CD4+ T cells sorted from blood. Described subset: CD45RA+ positively selected. The receptors were sampled from a man aged 30 to 39 in good health.

The J gene is TRBJ1-1, the V gene TRBV28; 8 bases line up with TRBD1. CDR1 MDHEN and CDR2 SYDVKM come from the germline V gene. V dropped 7 bases and J dropped 0; count of bases not matched to a gene: 4. CDR3 length: 14 amino acids. The CDR3 loop reads CASISDRVNTEAFF. The CDR3 DNA is TGTGCCAGCATCTCGGACAGGGTGAACACTGAAGCTTTCTTT.

In this sample, this clone turned up once. The chain employs TRBV9 and TRBJ2-1; 9 positions agree with TRBD2. Germline assignment: CDR1 SGDLS and CDR2 YYNGEE. The J segment lost 2 bases and the V segment lost 4 bases, leaving 10 bases of the junction unmatched. The CDR3 is made up of 17 amino acids. In nucleotides, the CDR3 is TGTGCCAGCAGCCCGACCGCAGCTAGCGGGGCCTACAATGAGCAGTTCTTC. It encodes CASSPTAASGAYNEQFF.

This clone was recorded only once. The CDR3, as DNA: TGTGCCAGCAGCCAACACTGGGGACTAGCGGGAGAATCCTACGAGCAGTACTTC. Its translation: CASSQHWGLAGESYEQYF. V usage is TRBV14 and J usage is TRBJ2-7, with 14 bases identical to TRBD2. With 2 bases clipped from V and 1 base from J, the junction kept 7 bases outside the gene matches. From germline, CDR1 is SGHDN and CDR2 FVKESK. The CDR3 consists of 18 residues.

The rearrangement joins TRBV5-5 to TRBJ2-7; a weak D match, TRBD1 (5 bases). The CDR3 is 12 amino acids. With 2 bases removed from V and 4 bases from J, the gap between germline ends came to 7 bases. In germline, CDR1 is SGHKS, CDR2 YYEKEE (reference sequence). The CDR3 DNA sequence: TGTGCCAGCAGCTTTGACAGATACGAGCAGTACTTC. It yields the protein CASSFDRYEQYF.

V gene TRBV5-1 combines with J gene TRBJ2-5, with 16 nucleotides matching TRBD2. This CDR3 region has 17 residues. V lost 2 bases and J lost 4; bases outside the gene matches: 5. Germline V lookup: CDR1 SGHRS, CDR2 YFSETQ. The CDR3 region is CASSFKGLAGGLETQYF. As DNA, the CDR3 is TGCGCCAGCAGCTTCAAGGGACTAGCGGGAGGGTTAGAGACCCAGTACTTC.